This is a list of T cell receptor beta chains from one sample in a study of blood T cell repertoires in COVID-19. Method: immunoSEQ multiplex PCR; TCRdb's copy keeps in-frame clones and lacks some. The sample contains about 130,000 clones, approximately 87% of which appear only once. The sequencing sample was made of peripheral blood. These receptors were obtained from a woman in her sixties with acute or convalescent COVID-19. CDR3s include the opening cysteine and the closing phenylalanine or tryptophan. Fields, in order: CDR3 DNA, CDR3 protein, D gene, V gene, clone size, J gene. A D gene is named only where the DNA matches it firmly. Size is omitted from some rows. Given values are once, few, many or a class for expanded clones.

TGCGCCAGCAGCAGCACTAGCGGGCAAAACATTCAGTACTTC | CASSSTSGQNIQYF | TRBD2 | TRBV5-1 | . | TRBJ2-4
TGTGCCAGCAGCTTTACAGGGGGAGGCGAGACCCAGTACTTC | CASSFTGGGETQYF | TRBD1 | TRBV5-4 | . | TRBJ2-5
TGTGCCAGTAGTATCCGACAGGGGGCTTCCTACAATGAGCAGTTCTTC | CASSIRQGASYNEQFF | TRBD1 | TRBV19 | . | TRBJ2-1
TGTGCCAGCAGCCAGCAGGGGTATGGCTACACCTTC | CASSQQGYGYTF | . | TRBV14 | . | TRBJ1-2
TGTGCCAGCAGGGACAGAACTTACGAGCAGTACTTC | CASRDRTYEQYF | . | TRBV27 | once | TRBJ2-7
TGTGCCTGGAGTCGGCCGGGACAGGGGCACACTGAAGCTTTCTTT | CAWSRPGQGHTEAFF | TRBD1 | TRBV30 | . | TRBJ1-1
TGTGCCACCAGGACCACAGGGGGAGAGACCCAGTACTTC | CATRTTGGETQYF | TRBD1 | TRBV24-1 | . | TRBJ2-5
TGTGCCAGCAGCTTAGTGGCTAGCGGGAGAGGGGAGACCCAGTACTTC | CASSLVASGRGETQYF | TRBD2 | TRBV7-6 | . | TRBJ2-5
TGTGCCAGCAGCCGACACAAGGAGTCACCCCTCCACTTT | CASSRHKESPLHF | . | TRBV6-6 | . | TRBJ1-6
TGTGCCAGTAGTTCCAGCCCGGACAGGCGAAATTCACCCCTCCACTTT | CASSSSPDRRNSPLHF | TRBD1 | TRBV19 | once | TRBJ1-6
TGTGCCAGAAGCCTCGGACTAGCGGGAATGGATACGCAGTATTTT | CARSLGLAGMDTQYF | TRBD2 | TRBV5-3 | . | TRBJ2-3
TGTGCCAGCGGGACAGGGACTGAAGCTTTCTTT | CASGTGTEAFF | TRBD1 | TRBV11-1 | . | TRBJ1-1
TGCGCCAGCAGCTTGGGCGGCAATTCACCCCTCCACTTT | CASSLGGNSPLHF | . | TRBV5-1 | . | TRBJ1-6
TGTGCCATCAGTGAGCCGGGACAGCGGGCTGAAGCTTTCTTT | CAISEPGQRAEAFF | TRBD1 | TRBV10-3 | . | TRBJ1-1
TGTGCCAGCAGCCAGACAGGGACGGCCAATGAAAAACTGTTTTTT | CASSQTGTANEKLFF | TRBD1 | TRBV3-1/TRBV3-2 | once | TRBJ1-4
TGTGCCAGCAGCCCCAGGGCAGGGCACATGAACACTGAAGCTTTCTTT | CASSPRAGHMNTEAFF | . | TRBV3-1/TRBV3-2 | . | TRBJ1-1
TGTGCCAGTAGGGGACTAGGGTCGACCGGGGAGCTGTTTTTT | CASRGLGSTGELFF | TRBD2 | TRBV19 | . | TRBJ2-2
TGTGCCGGACAGGGACTCTCTGGAAACACCATATATTTT | CAGQGLSGNTIYF | TRBD1 | TRBV2 | once | TRBJ1-3
TGTGCCAGTAGTATTGCAGGGGACACTGAAGCTTTCTTT | CASSIAGDTEAFF | . | TRBV19 | . | TRBJ1-1
TGTGCCAGCGGATCGACTAGGCAGGAGACCCAGTACTTC | CASGSTRQETQYF | . | TRBV7-8 | . | TRBJ2-5
TGTGCCACCAGCAGGAGGACTCAAACAGGCTACACCTTC | CATSRRTQTGYTF | . | TRBV15 | . | TRBJ1-2
TGCGCCAGCAGGACGGGGATCAGCTCCTACAATGAGCAGTTCTTC | CASRTGISSYNEQFF | . | TRBV10-2 | few | TRBJ2-1
TGTGCCAGCAGTTGGGCACCTAACTATGGCTACACCTTC | CASSWAPNYGYTF | . | TRBV12-3/TRBV12-4 | . | TRBJ1-2
TGTGCCACCAGCAGAGATCCCCAGCGGTCCACTGAAGCTTTCTTT | CATSRDPQRSTEAFF | . | TRBV15 | . | TRBJ1-1
TGTGCCAGCTCACCACCGGGACAGACCTACTATGGCTACACCTTC | CASSPPGQTYYGYTF | TRBD1 | TRBV18 | . | TRBJ1-2
TGCGCCAGCAGCAGGATGGACAGGCAAGAGACCCAGTACTTC | CASSRMDRQETQYF | TRBD1 | TRBV5-1 | . | TRBJ2-5
TGTGCCAGCAGTTCCACCTTCCCAGGGGGCTCCTATGGCTACACCTTC | CASSSTFPGGSYGYTF | TRBD1 | TRBV6-2/TRBV6-3 | . | TRBJ1-2
TGTGCCAGCAGCTCTAGCGGGAGGGGGGGCCAAGAGACCCAGTACTTC | CASSSSGRGGQETQYF | TRBD2 | TRBV28 | . | TRBJ2-5
TGTGCCAGCAGCGTAGGCCTAGCGGGATTAACAGATACGCAGTATTTT | CASSVGLAGLTDTQYF | TRBD2 | TRBV9 | . | TRBJ2-3